The T cell receptor beta chain under discussion was sequenced for a study of cytomegalovirus exposure and HLA in healthy donors. About the study: An early data release held approximately 85 million unique TCRs from HLA-typed donors. Study-level results: Judged likely to be a sequencing artifact was a cluster of highly shared sequence variants. Altogether, 150 to 200 TCR beta chains were recorded as cytomegalovirus-associated.

Concerning this clone itself: Its antigen is still unknown.

Germline CDR1 SQVTM, CDR2 ANQGSEA. There are 14 residues in the CDR3. V shed 6 bases and J shed 0 bases, with 12 bases lying between them. The PCR had 60 Vbeta and 13 Jbeta primers. TCRdb's table, derived via immunoSEQ multiplex PCR, lists solely in-frame clones and lacks some. Of approximately 190,000 clones listed, 81% were seen once; the top ten hold roughly 3.6%. This TCR came from a man aged 35 to 55 in good health and CMV-seropositive. Sequencing input: PBMCs. The rearrangement uses TRBV29-1 and TRBJ2-1; no clear D. CDR3 coding DNA: TGCAGCGTAGCACTTTCTGGCTCCTACAATGAGCAGTTCTTC. As protein: CSVALSGSYNEQFF.